The subject of this entry is one T cell receptor beta chain. Its antigen remains unidentified. The data derive from a study of T-cell memory formation after mild COVID-19. Study-wide context: Clustering of TCRs was largely donor specific. General study results and limits: Mostly located in CM and EM were contracting CD4+ clones, with contracting CD8+ clones located in EMRA. A balance of CD4 and CD8 characterized clones contracting day 15 to 85, whereas later expanders leaned CD4+.

CDR3 length: 15 amino acids. V gave up 4 bases and J gave up 1 base, with 14 bases separating them. Germline CDR1 reads SGHRS; CDR2 reads YFSETQ. TCRdb reprocessed the 5' RACE reads via MiXCR and lists one record per CDR3 protein. Here the sample spans about 540,000 distinct CDR3 sequences, 20% being singletons. Sequencing was performed on PBMCs or a T cell subset sorted from them (not recorded which). The receptor was derived from an adult woman who had mild COVID-19 (a few samples of this study predate the infection). Cell type and time point are not known. The genes are TRBV5-1 and TRBJ1-1; perhaps TRBD1 as D (6 bases). This CDR3 is CASSVGQRGNTEAFF. DNA of the CDR3: TGCGCCAGCAGCGTGGGACAAAGGGGGAACACTGAAGCTTTCTTT.